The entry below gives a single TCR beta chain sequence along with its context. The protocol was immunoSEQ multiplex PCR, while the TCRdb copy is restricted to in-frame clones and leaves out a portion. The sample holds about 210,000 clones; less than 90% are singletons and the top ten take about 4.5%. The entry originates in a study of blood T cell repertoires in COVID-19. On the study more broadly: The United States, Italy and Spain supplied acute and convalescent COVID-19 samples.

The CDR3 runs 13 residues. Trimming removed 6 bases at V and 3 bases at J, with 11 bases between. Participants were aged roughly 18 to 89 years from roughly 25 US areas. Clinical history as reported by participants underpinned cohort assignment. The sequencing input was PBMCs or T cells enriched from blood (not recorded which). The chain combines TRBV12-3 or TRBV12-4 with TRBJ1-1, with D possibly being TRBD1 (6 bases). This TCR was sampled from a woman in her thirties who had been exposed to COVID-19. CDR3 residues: CASSYRVDTEAFF. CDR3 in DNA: TGTGCCAGCAGCTACAGGGTTGACACTGAAGCTTTCTTT.